One T cell receptor (beta chain) is described in this entry. Its antigen is currently unknown. This entry is derived from a study of cytomegalovirus exposure and HLA in healthy donors. Turning to the study itself: A prior analysis found about 110 million unique TCR beta sequences from approximately 190 million T cells.

With 60 Vbeta and 13 Jbeta primers, the PCR was carried out. As processed by the authors: Later reanalysis found around 84 million unique TCR beta chains, around 10 million of them shared. The repertoire was sequenced with immunoSEQ multiplex PCR; TCRdb's copy has only in-frame clones and lacks some. The V and J calls and clone size are taken from that table; D and trimming were inferred from the DNA. The sample records tens of thousands of clones, around 80% being singletons. The J segment lost 2 bases and the V segment lost 10 bases, leaving 11 bases of the junction unmatched. CDR1 is ENHRY and CDR2 is SYGVKD in the germline V gene. The CDR3 contains 15 residues. Study outcomes and limitations: One cluster of highly shared sequence variants probably arose as a sequencing artifact. Later analysis found that TCR beta chains associated with HLA were more clonally expanded than other, equally common chains.

The sample comprised PBMCs. This sequence joins TRBV10-3 and TRBJ1-2, with 9 bases lining up with TRBD1. This clonotype was obtained from a man over 45 in good health and CMV-seropositive. DNA of the CDR3: TGTGCCACCGTAGCCGGGACAGGGATAAACTATGGCTACACCTTC. It codes for CATVAGTGINYGYTF.